This TCR beta chain was documented in a study of regulatory T cells in long-lasting Graves disease. The wider study: Antithyroid drugs had been taken by newly diagnosed Graves' patients for under 3 months.

The sample's time point: newly diagnosed GD, antithyroid drugs for less than 3 months. Making the TCR library involved RNA that had been extracted from PBMCs. The germline CDR1 and CDR2 sequences are SSHAT and FNYEAQ (reference sequence). The CDR3 spans 13 residues. HTBI primers from iRepertoire and Arm-PCR of CDR3 regions yielded the TCR beta libraries. TCRdb re-called the multiplex PCR reads with MiXCR, one entry per CDR3 protein. Altogether under 300,000 distinct CDR3 sequences are present, 15% to 20% being singletons, with the ten largest covering about 14%. At least ten counts were recorded for this clonotype. Mismatch with germline at one junction end may stem from a read error. These data were also reused for a study on T cells in Graves' hyperthyroidism and ophthalmopathy.

This sequence originates from a woman aged 25-40 years with Graves disease. The sample was peripheral blood mononuclear cells (PBMCs), taken at new diagnosis, from a patient treated with antithyroid drugs. This chain links TRBV7-7 with TRBJ2-7, with a tentative D call TRBD1 (5 bases). DNA for the CDR3: TGTGCTAGCAGCTTAGGTGGGGCCCACGAGCAGTACTTC. This translates into CASSLGGAHEQYF.